This T cell receptor (beta chain) came from a study of shared clonotypes between healthy human individuals. Germline trimming cut 2 bases from V and 6 bases from J; bases unmatched to any gene: 12. Germline CDR1 reads GTSNPN; CDR2 reads SVGIG (reference sequence). The CDR3 is made up of 15 amino acids. Sequenced by immunoSEQ multiplex PCR; TCRdb stores in-frame clones only, minus some. The data show approximately 1,500,000 clones, roughly 97% seen once. This clonotype was obtained from a man younger than 40 in good health. The sequenced sample was naive CD4+ T cells sorted from blood. Subset in this sample: CD45RA+ positively selected. The rearrangement links TRBV30 to TRBJ2-7; 8 bases map to TRBD2. The CDR3, as DNA: TGTGCCTGGAGTTCCGGTACCGGGACTAGTGTCGAGCAGTACTTC. Its protein product is CAWSSGTGTSVEQYF. The full variable domain, its missing parts supplied by reference TRBV30 and TRBJ2-7, is SQTIHQWPATLVQPVGSPLSLECTVEGTSNPNLYWYRQAAGRGLQLLFYSVGIGQISSEVPQNLSASRPQDRQFILSSKKLLLSDSGFYLCAWSSGTGTSVEQYFGPGTRLTVT.